The next 8 T cell receptor beta chains were all read from a single sample in a study of high-grade serous ovarian cancer treatment subgroups. The assay was immunoSEQ multiplex PCR, and TCRdb's table has in-frame clones only and misses some. The table shows thousands of clones, with 60% to 70% occurring only once. The tumor samples were collected prior to definitive surgery or chemotherapy. The source material was tumor tissue. The receptors originated from a human donor with high-grade serous ovarian cancer.

The J gene is TRBJ2-7, the V gene TRBV27, with D maybe TRBD1 (6 bases). The V gene's germline CDR1 is MNHEY and CDR2 SMNVEV (reference sequence). This CDR3 region has 14 residues. V was cut by 5 bases and J by 7 bases, with 18 bases left in between. CDR3 bases: TGTGCCAGCAGTCTGGACAGAGCTACAGGAGAGCAGTACTTC. This gives the protein CASSLDRATGEQYF.

CDR3 DNA sequence: TGTGCCAGCAGCTTTGGGGTTAGCAATGAGCAGTTCTTC. Residues: CASSFGVSNEQFF. This rearrangement joins TRBV7-8 to TRBJ2-1; D is ambiguous. Germline CDR1 SGHVS, CDR2 FQNEAQ. This CDR3 spans 13 amino acids. V was trimmed by 3 bases and J by 6 bases, leaving 9 bases between them.

This rearrangement joins TRBV7-2 to TRBJ2-6; D is ambiguous. V gave up 5 bases and J gave up 0 bases, with 11 bases separating them. The CDR3 spans 16 residues. Per germline, CDR1 SGHTA and CDR2 FQGNSA. CDR3 in DNA: TGTGCCAGCAGCCCGAGTTGGATCTCTGGGGCCAACGTCCTGACTTTC. This codes for CASSPSWISGANVLTF.

The rearrangement uses TRBV7-2 and TRBJ2-7; D remains unclear. V gave up 3 bases and J gave up 3 bases, with 15 bases separating them. Germline CDR1 reads SGHTA; CDR2 reads FQGNSA. The CDR3 covers 15 residues. CDR3 nucleotide sequence: TGTGCCAGCAGCTTGGAGTACGGGTCACTCTACGAGCAGTACTTC. Translating gives CASSLEYGSLYEQYF.

The chain combines TRBV6-5 with TRBJ1-1, with unresolved D. Germline-derived CDR1 and CDR2 are MNHEY and SVGAGI. The CDR3 is made up of 13 amino acids. Trimming cost V 5 bases and J 2 bases, with 9 bases left between them. In DNA, the CDR3 is TGTGCCAGCAGTCCCCAGAGAAACACTGAAGCTTTCTTT. Protein product: CASSPQRNTEAFF.

The rearrangement links TRBV7-9 to TRBJ1-1; D remains unclear. The germline V gene encodes CDR1 SEHNR and CDR2 FQNEAQ (reference sequence). V lost 2 bases and J lost 7, with 17 bases in between. The CDR3 has 15 residues. Written as DNA, the CDR3 is TGTGCCAGCAGCTTATATGCGTCACAGCAGATTGAAGCTTTCTTT. It specifies CASSLYASQQIEAFF.

V usage is TRBV10-3 and J usage is TRBJ2-2; D not certain. The CDR3 is 16 amino acids. The V gene lost 3 bases and the J gene lost 0 bases, with 11 bases spanning the gap. CDR1 and CDR2 from the germline V gene are ENHRY and SYGVKD. CDR3 loop: CAISDLKETNTGELFF. CDR3 sequence (DNA): TGTGCCATCAGTGATTTGAAGGAAACGAACACCGGGGAGCTGTTTTTT.

V and J are TRBV4-3 and TRBJ1-3; D not certain. Germline V gene sequence: CDR1 LGHNA, CDR2 YSLEER. V lost 8 bases and J lost 0, with 14 bases in between. This CDR3 contains 15 residues. CDR3 DNA sequence: TGCGCCAGCTCGGTCGCCTCGAGCTCTGGAAACACCATATATTTT. Translated: CASSVASSSGNTIYF.